This T cell receptor (beta chain) was identified during a study of T-cell memory formation after mild COVID-19. Study-wide findings and caveats: Researchers report contracting CD4+ clones mostly in CM and EM, with CD8+ clones in EMRA. Among clones contracting day 15 to 85, CD4/CD8 was balanced, whereas later expanders leaned CD4+.

This CDR3 has 16 residues. The germline CDR1 and CDR2 sequences are LGHDT and YNNKEL (reference sequence). Trimming removed 0 bases from V and 6 bases from J, with 17 bases in between. Comments on this clonotype: Antigen: not known.

5'RACE primed at constant segments yielded TCR alpha and TCR beta cDNA libraries bearing sample barcodes and UMIs. TCRdb reanalysed the 5' RACE reads using MiXCR and keeps one entry per CDR3 protein. The table shows approximately 390,000 distinct CDR3 sequences, with roughly 15% occurring only once. Specimen: PBMCs or a T cell subset sorted from them (not recorded which). This receptor was obtained from a man aged 18 to 35 who had mild COVID-19 (a few samples of this study predate the infection). Cell type and time point are not known. This chain joins TRBV3-1 and TRBJ1-1, with D uncertain. CDR3 residues: CASSQDRRGGDPEAFF. CDR3 DNA sequence: TGTGCCAGCAGCCAAGATCGGCGGGGTGGGGATCCTGAAGCTTTCTTT.